This entry concerns a single T cell receptor beta chain. Repertoires were generated with immunoSEQ multiplex PCR, while TCRdb's copy carries only in-frame clones and drops some. The table has 70,000 or so clones, around 80% seen once. These data originate in a study of radiation and T cells in renal cell carcinoma. CDR3 length: 14 residues. CDR1 is KGHSH and CDR2 is LQKENI in the germline V gene. After removal of 3 bases from V and 2 bases from J, the junction contained 4 bases not matched to a gene. Time point reported: blood 2 weeks post-SBRT. Stated treatment: 15 Gy SBRT to primary tumor, nephrectomy 4 weeks later.

The receptor's source is a man between 60 and 75 years old with renal cell carcinoma. The sample in question was blood, obtained from a patient whose treatment included radiotherapy and nephrectomy. The J gene is TRBJ2-7, the V gene TRBV18; 7 bases fit TRBD1. CDR3 loop: CASSPTGNTYEQYF. The CDR3 DNA reads TGTGCCAGCTCACCGACAGGGAACACCTACGAGCAGTACTTC.